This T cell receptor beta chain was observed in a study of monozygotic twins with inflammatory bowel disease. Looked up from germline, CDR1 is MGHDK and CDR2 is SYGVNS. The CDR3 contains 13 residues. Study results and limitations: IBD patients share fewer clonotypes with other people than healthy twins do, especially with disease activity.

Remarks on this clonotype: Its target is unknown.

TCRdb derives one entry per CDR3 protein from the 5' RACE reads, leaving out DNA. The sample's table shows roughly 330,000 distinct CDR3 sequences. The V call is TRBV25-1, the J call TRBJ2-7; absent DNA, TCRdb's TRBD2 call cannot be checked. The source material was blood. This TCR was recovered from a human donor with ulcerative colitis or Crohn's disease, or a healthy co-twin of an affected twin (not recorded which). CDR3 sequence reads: CASSRSPTYEQYF.